This entry features one T cell receptor beta chain sequence. The antigen it recognizes is unknown. No much larger clone exists at a distance of one base, and base qualities are not known. The library was generated by the immunoSEQ multiplex PCR assay. The original methods were these. To diagnose cytomegalovirus status from the catalog of TCR beta chain sequences, a statistical classification framework was built. Imported from immuneACCESS, the table was reduced by TCRdb to in-frame sequences with V and J called. These copies leave out some clones; in studies compared against another copy, an unresolved V gene accounts for under half, and the cause of the remainder is not known. V, J and clone size are those of that table, while D and trimming were read from the DNA. This sample has hundreds of thousands of clones in its table, and 86% of those were observed once. The top ten hold roughly 0.83% of the sample.

The sample comes from a study of cytomegalovirus exposure and HLA in healthy donors (dated by TCRdb to about 2017). As for the study more broadly: The roughly 670 repertoires of the first cohort and the roughly 120 validation repertoires were produced on the same platform, according to a later analysis. The study aimed to test whether cataloging public T cell receptors could reveal signatures of past pathogen exposure. Besides the first cohort of roughly 640 subjects, a separate validation cohort made up of over 95 different subjects was used. To predict cytomegalovirus infection status, the study brought together high-throughput TCR immunosequencing, statistical association of individual TCRs with disease status, and machine learning.

V is cut back by 4 bases and J by 6 bases, with 5 bases in the junction unmatched. The CDR3, from cysteine to phenylalanine, totals 13 residues. CDR3 DNA only is kept here, 39 bases in frame from base 1. The germline V gene encodes CDR1 KGHSH and CDR2 LQKENI. The donors belonged to the validation cohort of about 130 subjects, which was separate from the 666-subject first cohort. Findings and caveats that apply to the study as a whole: Most TCR sequences were seen in very few donors, while some public TCRs were found in many individuals. The study listed over 150 TCR beta chains as associated with cytomegalovirus. The authors suggested that the approach could potentially be generalized to other disease states and immunological phenotypes. In vitro tests confirmed that a few of the cytomegalovirus-associated TCR beta chains recognize cytomegalovirus antigens. Subsequent analysis determined that TCRs grouped into clusters in the first cohort also showed a tendency toward co-occurrence across the 130 or so validation repertoires, and 94% of cluster scores exceeded 0. A later analysis lacked HLA typing for the validation cohort, so it scored co-occurrence in that cohort across all 120 or so repertoires. Cytomegalovirus status was reported to be diagnosed by the classifier with high specificity and sensitivity in both the original and validation cohorts.

The sample taken for sequencing was PBMCs. In this chain, TRBV18 is recombined with TRBJ2-7, with 8 central nucleotides matching TRBD1. The receptor was derived from a woman aged 18-30 years in good health and CMV-seronegative. The DNA sequence is TGTGCCAGCTCACTTGGACAGGGCCCCGAGCAGTACTTC. The resulting protein is CASSLGQGPEQYF.